Listed here are 20 T cell receptor beta chains from one sample, sequenced in a study of Graves' ophthalmopathy and Graves' hyperthyroidism. Amplification of the TCR beta CDR3 regions used RNA transcripts (as template). Following a first-round RT-PCR that used HTBI primers, a second-round multiplex PCR was carried out. TCRdb fed the multiplex PCR reads into MiXCR, producing one record per CDR3 protein. Among some 350,000 distinct CDR3 sequences listed, about 18% were seen once. Sequencing used peripheral blood. Source of these receptors: an adult woman with stable Graves' hyperthyroidism.

The chain couples TRBV7-8 to TRBJ2-7, with TRBD2 matching over 12 bases. J lost 0 bases, V lost 5 bases, and 5 bases had no gene match. CDR1 SGHVS and CDR2 FQNEAQ come from the germline V gene. CDR3 size: 16 residues. CDR3 amino acids: CASSRGLAGFSYEQYF. For the CDR3, the DNA is TGTGCCAGCAGCCGCGGACTAGCGGGATTCTCCTACGAGCAGTACTTC.

The chain joins TRBV20-1 to TRBJ1-1; D is perhaps TRBD1 (5 bases). Trimming cost V 3 bases and J 4 bases, with 12 bases left between them. The CDR3 is 13 amino acids. Per the germline V gene, CDR1 is DFQATT and CDR2 is SNEGSKA (reference sequence). This chain's CDR3 is CSASSGRVTEAFF. The CDR3 DNA is TGCAGTGCTAGTTCGGGCAGGGTCACTGAAGCTTTCTTT.

This clonotype occurred many times. The rearrangement joins TRBV6-2 or TRBV6-3 to TRBJ2-6; TRBD1 agrees at 10 bases. The V gene end was trimmed by 0 bases and the J gene end by 0 bases; junction bases not matched to a gene: 5. The germline V gene encodes CDR1 MNHEY and CDR2 SVGEGT. This CDR3 spans 19 amino acids. CDR3 DNA sequence: TGTGCCAGCAGTTACTCGAGGAGGACAGGGGGCTCTGGGGCCAACGTCCTGACTTTC. Its protein product is CASSYSRRTGGSGANVLTF.

This clonotype has ten or more counts. The CDR3 sequence is CASVGTLYEQYF. The CDR3 coding sequence is TGTGCCAGCGTTGGCACCCTCTACGAGCAGTACTTC. V gene TRBV28 combines with J gene TRBJ2-7; no firm D call. V dropped 8 bases and J dropped 3 bases, with 11 bases sitting between them. CDR1 MDHEN and CDR2 SYDVKM come from the germline V gene. The CDR3 is made up of 12 amino acids.

The rearrangement joins TRBV30 to TRBJ2-7, with TRBD1 as a possible D gene (7 bases). Germline CDR1 and CDR2: GTSNPN and SVGIG (reference sequence). V was trimmed by 8 bases and J by 1 base, leaving 15 bases between them. The CDR3 contains 13 residues. The CDR3 DNA is TGTGCCGGTAACAGGGGACTTTCCTACGAGCAGTACTTC. This translates into CAGNRGLSYEQYF.

This clonotype was seen just once. The J gene is TRBJ1-5, the V gene TRBV6-2 or TRBV6-3; 7 bases are a match to TRBD1. The CDR3 runs 16 residues. Germline V CDR1 and CDR2: MNHEY, SVGEGT. V dropped 0 bases and J dropped 1; count of bases not matched to a gene: 3. In nucleotides, the CDR3 is TGTGCCAGCAGTTACTCGGTACAGGGGAGCAATCAGCCCCAGCATTTT. Its translation is CASSYSVQGSNQPQHF.

The table lists this clonotype with many counts. This sequence joins TRBV7-8 and TRBJ1-6, with a tentative D call TRBD1 (5 bases). The CDR3 runs 15 residues. The germline gives CDR1 SGHVS, CDR2 FQNEAQ. Trimming stripped 1 base from V and 6 bases from J, with 10 bases between. The CDR3 spells CASSLVGQGNSPLHF. The CDR3 DNA is TGTGCCAGCAGCTTAGTAGGGCAGGGTAATTCACCCCTCCACTTT.

The gene calls are TRBV12-3 or TRBV12-4 and TRBJ2-7, with D tentatively TRBD2 (6 bases). This CDR3 comprises 14 residues. V lost 2 bases, J lost 0 bases, and 8 bases lay in between. The CDR3 loop is CASSLQGLSYEQYF. The DNA for the CDR3 is TGTGCCAGCAGTTTACAGGGACTCTCCTACGAGCAGTACTTC.

This clonotype was detected many times. This chain links TRBV10-2 with TRBJ2-5; 7 bases fit TRBD2. CDR1 WSHSY and CDR2 SAAADI come from the germline V gene. Trimming at V came to 3 bases and at J to 4 bases, leaving 5 bases not matched to a gene. This CDR3 spans 14 amino acids. The CDR3 loop reads CASSDPAGRETQYF. The CDR3 DNA sequence: TGCGCCAGCAGTGATCCAGCGGGAAGAGAGACCCAGTACTTC.

This clonotype occurred many times. The J gene is TRBJ2-5, the V gene TRBV6-2 or TRBV6-3; a possible D gene is TRBD1 (6 bases). Germline CDR1 is MNHEY and CDR2 is SVGEGT. CDR3 length: 13 amino acids. Trimming stripped 4 bases from V and 4 bases from J, with 10 bases between. CDR3: CASSWGRGETQYF. In DNA, the CDR3 is TGTGCCAGCAGTTGGGGCAGGGGAGAGACCCAGTACTTC.

The table lists this clonotype with many counts. The chain is built from TRBV12-3 or TRBV12-4 and TRBJ1-2, with 8 bases fitting TRBD1. The ends lost 6 bases at V and 4 bases at J; junction bases unmatched: 10. This CDR3 comprises 15 residues. CDR3 bases: TGTGCCAGCAGCCGGACAGGGTCCGAAAGCTATGGCTACACCTTC. Its translation is CASSRTGSESYGYTF.

This clonotype was seen repeatedly, ten times or more. The chain combines TRBV18 with TRBJ2-7; no clear D. Trimming left V 2 bases short and J 2 bases short, with 19 bases between. The CDR3 extends over 17 amino acids. From germline, CDR1 is KGHSH and CDR2 LQKENI. The CDR3 DNA follows: TGTGCCAGCTCACCATATGGCAGCGAATCAACCGCCTACGAGCAGTACTTC. Protein: CASSPYGSESTAYEQYF.

This clonotype has only a few counts. The chain links TRBV7-2 to TRBJ2-4, with D tentatively TRBD2 (6 bases). Germline assignment: CDR1 SGHTA and CDR2 FQGNSA. The CDR3 loop spans 15 amino acids. The V and J ends lost 1 base and 6 bases respectively, with 13 bases between them. The CDR3 region is CASSLGGKRVNIQYF. The CDR3 DNA reads as TGTGCCAGCAGCTTAGGGGGCAAGCGGGTAAACATTCAGTACTTC.

This clonotype occurred many times. The gene calls are TRBV19 and TRBJ2-7; D is undetermined. There are 12 residues in the CDR3. Trimming left V 4 bases short and J 5 bases short, with 9 bases between. Germline values: CDR1 LNHDA, CDR2 SQIVND (reference sequence). The CDR3 region is CASSTYKDEQYF. The DNA of the CDR3 is TGTGCCAGTAGTACCTACAAGGACGAGCAGTACTTC.

There are many counts of this clonotype. V and J are TRBV7-2 and TRBJ1-5; unclear D gene. The CDR3 is 15 amino acids. V lost 2 bases, J lost 5 bases, and 13 bases lay in between. CDR1 and CDR2 from the germline V gene are SGHTA and FQGNSA. CDR3 DNA: TGTGCCAGCAGCTTATGGGCGGGCGGGGATCAGCCCCAGCATTTT. Translated, it gives CASSLWAGGDQPQHF.

This clonotype was recorded at least ten times. The V and J genes are TRBV29-1 and TRBJ1-1; D call uncertain. The CDR3 has 12 residues. The germline V and J ends were trimmed by 3 bases and 4 bases, with 9 bases remaining between them. The germline gives CDR1 SQVTM, CDR2 ANQGSEA. The CDR3 spells CSVEGTGTEAFF. Written as DNA, the CDR3 is TGCAGCGTTGAGGGAACGGGCACTGAAGCTTTCTTT. Filled out from reference TRBV29-1 and TRBJ1-1, the complete variable domain reads SAVISQKPSRDICQRGTSLTIQCQVDSQVTMMFWYRQQPGQSLTLIATANQGSEATYESGFVIDKFPISRPNLTFSTLTVSNMSPEDSSIYLCSVEGTGTEAFFGQGTRLTVV.

This clonotype was seen many times. The chain has TRBV12-3 or TRBV12-4 and TRBJ2-7; tentative D call: TRBD1 (5 bases). CDR3 length: 16 amino acids. Deletions cut 1 base from V and 5 bases from J, with 18 bases between. In DNA, the CDR3 is TGTGCCAGCAGTTTAGACAGGTCTGTTTGGGGCCACGAGCAGTACTTC. The encoded protein is CASSLDRSVWGHEQYF.

This rearrangement joins TRBV7-8 to TRBJ1-5; D is undetermined. Per the germline V gene, CDR1 is SGHVS and CDR2 is FQNEAQ. Trimming removed 2 bases at V and 3 bases at J, with 5 bases between. CDR3 length: 13 residues. CDR3 sequence (DNA): TGTGCCAGCAGCTTAAAATTCAATCAGCCCCAGCATTTT. Translation: CASSLKFNQPQHF.

This clonotype has ten or more counts. The chain links TRBV25-1 to TRBJ1-6; D gene uncertain. The CDR3 consists of 13 residues. Trimming took 1 base from V and 6 from J, leaving 4 bases between them. The germline V gene has CDR1 MGHDK and CDR2 SYGVNS. The CDR3 DNA reads TGTGCCAGCAGTGAATTCCGTAATTCACCCCTCCACTTT. Amino acids: CASSEFRNSPLHF.

This clonotype has at least ten counts. V and J are TRBV24-1 and TRBJ2-5, with no clear D. The CDR3 spans 11 residues. Deletions cut 1 base from V and 5 bases from J, with 1 base between. Germline CDR1 and CDR2: KGHDR and SFDVKD. The CDR3 spells CATSDFETQYF. CDR3 in DNA: TGTGCCACCAGTGATTTCGAGACCCAGTACTTC.